This T cell receptor (beta chain) was documented in a study of blood T cell repertoires in COVID-19. Looking at the study overall: Whether acute or convalescent, the COVID-19 samples came from the United States, Italy and Spain. Nucleic acid was either cDNA or gDNA, and it came from T cells, B-cell-depleted T cells, or PBMCs.

In the study's own analysis: The assay estimated nucleated cells by amplifying reference gene primers. TCRdb's copy holds only in-frame clones and misses some; the assay was immunoSEQ multiplex PCR. V and J calls and clone size come straight from that table; D and trimming were deduced from the DNA. Altogether roughly 350,000 clones are present, about 93% being singletons, with the ten largest covering 3% to 4%. The germline CDR1 and CDR2 sequences are SNHLY and FYNNEI. The CDR3 length is 14 residues. The ends were cut back, 5 bases at V and 10 bases at J, with 15 bases in the middle. Sample: peripheral blood. This TCR derives from a woman between 18 and 30 years old who had recovered from COVID-19. The chain carries TRBV2 and TRBJ1-6; D might be TRBD1 (5 bases). The CDR3 nucleotides read TGTGCCAGCAGTAGGTTCCAGGGTGGATCACCCCTCCACTTT. It codes for CASSRFQGGSPLHF. Combining the CDR3 with reference TRBV2 and TRBJ1-6 gives the whole variable domain EPEVTQTPSHQVTQMGQEVILRCVPISNHLYFYWYRQILGQKVEFLVSFYNNEISEKSEIFDDQFSVERPDGSNFTLKIRSTKLEDSAMYFCASSRFQGGSPLHFGNGTRLTVT.